This record covers a single T cell receptor (beta chain). The data were taken from a study of radiotherapy plus CTLA-4 blockade in lung cancer. Profiled with immunoSEQ multiplex PCR; TCRdb holds only in-frame clones, not every one. Among around 40,000 clones listed, around 85% were seen once. CTLA-4 blockade with ipilimumab, together with focal radiation, was given to patients with chemo-refractory metastatic non-small-cell lung cancer. The V gene end was trimmed by 7 bases and the J gene end by 4 bases; junction bases not matched to a gene: 2. This CDR3 is 13 amino acids long. Germline values: CDR1 GTSNPN, CDR2 SVGIG (reference sequence).

The source of this sequence is a human donor with non-small cell lung cancer who had stable disease on radiotherapy plus ipilimumab. Sequencing used peripheral blood, obtained from a patient treated with radiotherapy plus ipilimumab. The rearrangement uses TRBV30 and TRBJ2-5; TRBD2 agrees at 14 bases. Here the CDR3 DNA reads TGTGCCTACGGACTAGCGGGAGGAGAGACCCAGTACTTC. Translation gives CAYGLAGGETQYF.